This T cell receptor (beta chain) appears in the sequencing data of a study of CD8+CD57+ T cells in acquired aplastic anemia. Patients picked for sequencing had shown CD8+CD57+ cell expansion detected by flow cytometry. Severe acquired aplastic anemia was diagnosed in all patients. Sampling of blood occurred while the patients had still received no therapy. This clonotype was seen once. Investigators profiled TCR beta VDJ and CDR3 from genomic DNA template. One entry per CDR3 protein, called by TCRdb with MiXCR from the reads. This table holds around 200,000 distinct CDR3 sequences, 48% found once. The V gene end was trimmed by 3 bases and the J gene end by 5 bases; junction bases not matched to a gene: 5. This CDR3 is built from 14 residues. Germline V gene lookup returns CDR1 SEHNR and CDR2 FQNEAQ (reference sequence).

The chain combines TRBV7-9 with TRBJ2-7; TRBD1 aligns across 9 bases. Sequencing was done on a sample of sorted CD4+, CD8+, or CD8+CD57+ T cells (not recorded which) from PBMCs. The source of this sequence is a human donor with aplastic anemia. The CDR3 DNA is TGTGCCAGCAGCTTCAGGACAGGGGTGAACGAGCAGTACTTC. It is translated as CASSFRTGVNEQYF.